What follows are 18 T cell receptor beta chains derived from one specimen sequenced in a study of blood T cell repertoires in COVID-19. Data came from immunoSEQ multiplex PCR; TCRdb stores just in-frame clones and leaves some out. The table records roughly 220,000 clones, less than 90% of them present only once. The sequenced sample was peripheral blood. These receptors all stem from a man aged 25 to 40 with active or convalescent COVID-19.

The chain is built from TRBV7-2 and TRBJ2-3; D possibly corresponds to TRBD2 (6 bases). Germline CDR1 and CDR2: SGHTA and FQGNSA. V lost 4 bases, J lost 4 bases, and 9 bases lay in between. The CDR3 has 13 residues. The CDR3 DNA reads TGTGCCAGCAGCTCTAGCGCCGCAGATACGCAGTATTTT. Amino acid sequence: CASSSSAADTQYF.

This chain links TRBV24-1 with TRBJ2-3; 12 bases fit TRBD2. Germline loops: CDR1 KGHDR, CDR2 SFDVKD. The CDR3 runs 16 residues. V lost 3 bases to trimming and J lost 5 bases; unmatched junction nucleotides: 5. This CDR3 reads CATSDLAGGRIDTQYF. The CDR3, as DNA: TGTGCCACCAGTGATCTAGCGGGGGGGCGGATAGATACGCAGTATTTT.

This chain joins TRBV4-2 and TRBJ1-1; D is uncertain. V lost 0 bases, J lost 0 bases, and 11 bases lay in between. The CDR3 length is 16 residues. Germline loops: CDR1 LGHNA, CDR2 YNFKEQ. This chain's CDR3 is CASSQDRGRLNTEAFF. CDR3 sequence (DNA): TGTGCCAGCAGCCAAGATCGTGGCAGATTGAACACTGAAGCTTTCTTT.

This chain uses TRBV6-5 with TRBJ2-1, with 10 nucleotides matching TRBD2. CDR1 and CDR2 from the germline V gene are MNHEY and SVGAGI. V gave up 2 bases and J gave up 7 bases; unmatched junction bases: 8. This CDR3 is 16 amino acids long. CDR3 bases: TGTGCCAGCAGTTACGATATAGGTAGCGGGGGGAATGAGCAGTTCTTC. Amino acids: CASSYDIGSGGNEQFF.

This chain uses TRBV6-5 with TRBJ1-1; a weak D match, TRBD1 (6 bases). CDR1 MNHEY and CDR2 SVGAGI come from the germline V gene. With 6 bases removed from V and 10 bases from J, the gap between germline ends came to 18 bases. The CDR3 runs 13 residues. The CDR3 DNA reads as TGTGCCAGCAGCCTCCCGGGGGGCGCGAGAGCTTTCTTT. Translated: CASSLPGGARAFF.

This chain joins TRBV15 and TRBJ2-3, with D possibly matching TRBD1 (5 bases). The germline V gene has CDR1 LNHNV and CDR2 YYDKDF (reference sequence). Between the trimmed V and J ends, which lost 0 bases and 0 bases, there was a span of 10 bases. The CDR3 sequence is 16 residues long. CDR3 nucleotides: TGTGCCACCAGCAGAGAGGGGCGATGGAGCACAGATACGCAGTATTTT. It codes for CATSREGRWSTDTQYF.

V usage is TRBV3-1 (or the pseudogene TRBV3-2) and J usage is TRBJ1-2; D not certain. This CDR3 spans 12 amino acids. Per germline, CDR1 LGHDT and CDR2 YNNKEL (reference sequence). Between the trimmed V and J ends, which lost 4 bases and 4 bases, there was a span of 7 bases. This CDR3 is CASSPGGYGYTF. The CDR3 DNA sequence: TGTGCCAGCAGCCCCGGCGGCTATGGCTACACCTTC.

By sample fraction, this clone is medium-sized (0.01 to 0.1%). The rearrangement links TRBV4-3 to TRBJ2-1; TRBD1 matches at 7 bases. The CDR3 runs to 15 residues. Germline assignment: CDR1 LGHNA and CDR2 YSLEER. The V and J ends lost 0 bases and 9 bases, in that order; junction bases with no gene match: 8. DNA for the CDR3: TGCGCCAGCAGCCAAGATGAGACAGGGCATCGTGAGCAGTTCTTC. This codes for CASSQDETGHREQFF.

V is TRBV4-3 and J is TRBJ1-4; 8 bases map to TRBD1. The germline V gene encodes CDR1 LGHNA and CDR2 YSLEER. The CDR3 sequence is 16 residues long. The ends lost 3 bases at V and 4 bases at J; junction bases unmatched: 7. The chain's CDR3 is CASSHHSGGFNEKLFF. Here the CDR3 DNA reads TGCGCCAGCAGCCACCATTCAGGGGGCTTTAATGAAAAACTGTTTTTT.

The V call is TRBV6-2 or TRBV6-3, the J call TRBJ2-3; 7 nucleotides agree with TRBD2. Germline V CDR1 and CDR2: MNHEY, SVGEGT. This CDR3 has 15 amino acids. The junction had 8 bases not matched to a gene; V was cut back by 2 bases and J by 6 bases. The CDR3 is CASSYGAGASDTQYF. CDR3 DNA: TGTGCCAGCAGTTACGGGGCGGGAGCCTCCGATACGCAGTATTTT.

This clone has a handful of counts. This chain connects TRBV19 to TRBJ1-5; D not certain. The CDR3 is 15 residues long. The V gene lost 0 bases and the J gene lost 1 base, with 7 bases spanning the gap. Germline V gene lookup returns CDR1 LNHDA and CDR2 SQIVND (reference sequence). The CDR3 sequence is CASSIEAVSNQPQHF. The DNA for the CDR3 is TGTGCCAGTAGTATAGAGGCAGTAAGCAATCAGCCCCAGCATTTT.

J is TRBJ2-7 and V is TRBV7-8, with 11 bases matching TRBD2. The trim removed 1 base at V and 0 bases at J, leaving 8 bases unmatched. Per germline, CDR1 SGHVS and CDR2 FQNEAQ. This CDR3 spans 18 amino acids. CDR3 bases: TGTGCCAGCAGCTTAGGTATAGCGGGAGGGCCGCTCTCCTACGAGCAGTACTTC. Translated, it gives CASSLGIAGGPLSYEQYF.

The genes are TRBV3-1 (or the pseudogene TRBV3-2) and TRBJ1-3, with 7 bases lining up with TRBD1. The CDR3 is 16 residues long. V lost 0 bases, J lost 1 base, and 3 bases stayed unmatched. The V gene's germline CDR1 is LGHDT and CDR2 YNNKEL (reference sequence). CDR3 in DNA: TGTGCCAGCAGCCAAGATCCAGGGGGTTCTGGAAACACCATATATTTT. Its protein product is CASSQDPGGSGNTIYF.

The rearrangement joins TRBV30 to TRBJ1-5; D gene uncertain. V gave up 4 bases and J gave up 4 bases, with 11 bases separating them. Germline CDR1 reads GTSNPN; CDR2 reads SVGIG (reference sequence). This CDR3 comprises 13 residues. CDR3 sequence (DNA): TGTGCCTGGACCCTAGGGAGTAATCAGCCCCAGCATTTT. It is translated as CAWTLGSNQPQHF. The complete variable domain, with remaining parts taken from reference TRBV30 and TRBJ1-5, reads SQTIHQWPATLVQPVGSPLSLECTVEGTSNPNLYWYRQAAGRGLQLLFYSVGIGQISSEVPQNLSASRPQDRQFILSSKKLLLSDSGFYLCAWTLGSNQPQHFGDGTRLSIL.

CDR3 nucleotides: TGCGCCAGCAGCCACGCTAGCGGGGGCAACACCGGGGAGCTGTTTTTT. Translation: CASSHASGGNTGELFF. The chain links TRBV4-1 to TRBJ2-2, with 10 bases identical to TRBD2. This CDR3 is 16 amino acids long. In germline, CDR1 is MGHRA, CDR2 YSYEKL. V gave up 3 bases and J gave up 2 bases; unmatched junction bases: 3.

The chain uses TRBV19 and TRBJ1-2, with 7 nucleotides matching TRBD1. Germline CDR1 is LNHDA and CDR2 is SQIVND (reference sequence). Losses at the gene ends were 2 bases for V and 2 bases for J; bases not matched to a gene: 11. CDR3 length: 17 residues. CDR3 in amino acids: CASSITPDRAANYGYTF. CDR3 DNA: TGTGCCAGTAGTATAACACCCGACAGGGCGGCGAACTATGGCTACACCTTC.

The chain links TRBV7-2 to TRBJ2-1, with 7 bases lining up with TRBD1. J gave up 10 bases and V 5 bases, and 8 bases lay outside the gene matches. The CDR3 runs 13 residues. CDR1 SGHTA and CDR2 FQGNSA come from the germline V gene. The CDR3 DNA reads TGTGCCAGCAGCCAGGGGGAAGGGTGGGAGCAGTTCTTC. Amino acids: CASSQGEGWEQFF.

The J gene is TRBJ2-1, the V gene TRBV5-4; the D gene is possibly TRBD2 (6 bases). CDR1 and CDR2 (germline): SGHNT, YYREEE (reference sequence). The CDR3 runs 13 residues. Trimming shortened V by 0 bases and J by 8 bases, and 9 bases separated the two germline ends. The CDR3 is CASSLAGRYEQFF. The CDR3 DNA reads TGTGCCAGCAGCTTGGCAGGGAGGTATGAGCAGTTCTTC. Based on the CDR3 plus reference TRBV5-4 and TRBJ2-1, the full variable domain is ETGVTQSPTHLIKTRGQQVTLRCSSQSGHNTVSWYQQALGQGPQFIFQYYREEENGRGNFPPRFSGLQFPNYSSELNVNALELDDSALYLCASSLAGRYEQFFGPGTRLTVL.